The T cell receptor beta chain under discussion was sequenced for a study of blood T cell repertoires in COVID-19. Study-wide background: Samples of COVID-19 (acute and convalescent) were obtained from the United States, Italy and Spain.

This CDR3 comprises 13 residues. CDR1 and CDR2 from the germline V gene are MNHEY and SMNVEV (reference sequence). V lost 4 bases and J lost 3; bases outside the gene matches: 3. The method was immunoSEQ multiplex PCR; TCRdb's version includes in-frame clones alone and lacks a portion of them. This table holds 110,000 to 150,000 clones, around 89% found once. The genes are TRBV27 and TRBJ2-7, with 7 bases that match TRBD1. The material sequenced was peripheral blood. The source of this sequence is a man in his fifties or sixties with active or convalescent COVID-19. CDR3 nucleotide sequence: TGTGCCAGCAGTTACAGGGGAATCTACGAGCAGTACTTC. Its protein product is CASSYRGIYEQYF.